This TCR beta chain is from a study of identical twins. The cDNA had a unique molecular identifier and a template-switch universal primer site. TCRdb reprocessed the 5' RACE reads with MiXCR, giving one entry per CDR3 protein. In the table there are approximately 220,000 distinct CDR3 sequences, approximately 7.9% of which are singletons. Healthy Caucasians made up all donors. The CDR3 is 16 residues long. Trimming shortened V by 4 bases and J by 3 bases, and 15 bases separated the two germline ends. From germline, CDR1 is KGHDR and CDR2 SFDVKD. Only a few counts were recorded for this clonotype. The sample was also linked to a second study, of yellow fever vaccine responses in identical twins.

The rearrangement uses TRBV24-1 and TRBJ2-1; D assignment may be TRBD1 or TRBD2 (6 bases each). Material for sequencing was CD8+ T cells sorted from blood. This clonotype was obtained from a woman younger than 30 in good health. CDR3 in amino acids: CATSDRGQRNYNEQFF. The CDR3, as DNA: TGTGCCACCAGTGACCGGGGGCAGCGGAACTACAATGAGCAGTTCTTC.